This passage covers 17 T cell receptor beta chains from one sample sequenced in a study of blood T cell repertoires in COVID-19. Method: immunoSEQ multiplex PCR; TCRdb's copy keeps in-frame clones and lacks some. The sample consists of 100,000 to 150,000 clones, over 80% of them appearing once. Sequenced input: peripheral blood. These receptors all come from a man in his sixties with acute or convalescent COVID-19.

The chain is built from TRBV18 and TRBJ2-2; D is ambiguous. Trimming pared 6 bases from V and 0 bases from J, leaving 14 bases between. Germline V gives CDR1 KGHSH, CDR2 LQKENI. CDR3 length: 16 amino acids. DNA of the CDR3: TGTGCCAGCTCCCTTCTTGGCACCGCGAACACCGGGGAGCTGTTTTTT. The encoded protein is CASSLLGTANTGELFF.

Written as DNA, the CDR3 is TGTGCCAGCAGCCTGACGTCAGGGTTGAACACTGAAGCTTTCTTT. It codes for CASSLTSGLNTEAFF. The rearrangement uses TRBV3-1 (or the pseudogene TRBV3-2) and TRBJ1-1; possibly TRBD1 for D (5 bases). The V gene's germline CDR1 is LGHDT and CDR2 YNNKEL (reference sequence). This CDR3 has 15 residues. The ends were cut back, 4 bases at V and 0 bases at J, with 12 bases in the middle.

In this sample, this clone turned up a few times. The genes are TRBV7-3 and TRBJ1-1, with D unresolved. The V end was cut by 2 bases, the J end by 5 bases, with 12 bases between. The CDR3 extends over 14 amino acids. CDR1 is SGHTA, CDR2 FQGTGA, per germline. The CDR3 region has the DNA TGTGCCAGCAGCTTAGCCGGGGAGAGGACTGAAGCTTTCTTT. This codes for CASSLAGERTEAFF.

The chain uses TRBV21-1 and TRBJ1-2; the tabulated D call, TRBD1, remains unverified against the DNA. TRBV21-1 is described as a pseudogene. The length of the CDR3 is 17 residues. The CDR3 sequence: CASSAPRQVPPDYGYTF. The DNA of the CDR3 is TGTGCCAGCAGCGCCCCCCGGCAGGTACCGCCGGACTATGGCTACACCTTC.

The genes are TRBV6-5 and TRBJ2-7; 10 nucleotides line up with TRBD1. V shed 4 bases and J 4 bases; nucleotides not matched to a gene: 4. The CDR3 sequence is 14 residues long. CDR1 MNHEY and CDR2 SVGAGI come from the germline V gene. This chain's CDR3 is CASSLRDRGYEQYF. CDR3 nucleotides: TGTGCCAGCAGTTTACGGGACAGGGGTTACGAGCAGTACTTC.

CDR3 loop: CASSLGRQSYEQYF. Here the CDR3 DNA reads TGCGCCAGCAGCTTGGGTCGACAGTCCTACGAGCAGTACTTC. The chain uses TRBV5-1 and TRBJ2-7; perhaps TRBD1 as D (5 bases). Trimming took off 0 bases at V and 1 base at J, with 8 bases between the two ends. This CDR3 region has 14 residues. Per the germline V gene, CDR1 is SGHRS and CDR2 is YFSETQ.

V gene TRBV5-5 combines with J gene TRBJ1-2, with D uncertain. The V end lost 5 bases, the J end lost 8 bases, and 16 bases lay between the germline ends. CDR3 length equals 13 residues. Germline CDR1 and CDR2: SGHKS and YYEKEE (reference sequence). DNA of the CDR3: TGTGCCAGCAGGAGGGAAGAGGTGGGGGGCTACACCTTC. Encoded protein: CASRREEVGGYTF.

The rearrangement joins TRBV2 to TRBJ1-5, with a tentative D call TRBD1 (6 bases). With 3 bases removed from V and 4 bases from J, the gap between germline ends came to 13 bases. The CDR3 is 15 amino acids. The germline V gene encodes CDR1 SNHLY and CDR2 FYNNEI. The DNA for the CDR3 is TGTGCCAGCAGTGATGAAGGACAGCCGAATCAGCCCCAGCATTTT. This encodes CASSDEGQPNQPQHF. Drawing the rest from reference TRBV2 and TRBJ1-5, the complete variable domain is EPEVTQTPSHQVTQMGQEVILRCVPISNHLYFYWYRQILGQKVEFLVSFYNNEISEKSEIFDDQFSVERPDGSNFTLKIRSTKLEDSAMYFCASSDEGQPNQPQHFGDGTRLSIL.

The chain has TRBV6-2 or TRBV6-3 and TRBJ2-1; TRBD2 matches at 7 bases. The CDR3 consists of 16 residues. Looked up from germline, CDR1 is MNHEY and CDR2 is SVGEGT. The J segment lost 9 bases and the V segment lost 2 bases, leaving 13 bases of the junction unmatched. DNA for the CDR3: TGTGCCAGCAGTTACGAAGCGGTGCGGGGGAGCGTTGAGCAGTTCTTC. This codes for CASSYEAVRGSVEQFF.

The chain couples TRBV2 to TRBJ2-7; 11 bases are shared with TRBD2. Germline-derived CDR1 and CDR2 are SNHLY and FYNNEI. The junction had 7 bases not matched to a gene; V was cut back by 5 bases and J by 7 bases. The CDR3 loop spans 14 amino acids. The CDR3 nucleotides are TGTGCCAGCAGTTTACTAGCGGGGGAAGGGGAGCAGTACTTC. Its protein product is CASSLLAGEGEQYF.

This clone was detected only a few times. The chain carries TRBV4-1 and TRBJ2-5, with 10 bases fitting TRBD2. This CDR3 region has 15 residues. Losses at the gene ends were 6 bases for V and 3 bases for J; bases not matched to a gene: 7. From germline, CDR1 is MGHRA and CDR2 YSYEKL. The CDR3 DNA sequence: TGCGCCAGCAGTGTCGGGACTAGCGACGAAGAGACCCAGTACTTC. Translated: CASSVGTSDEETQYF.

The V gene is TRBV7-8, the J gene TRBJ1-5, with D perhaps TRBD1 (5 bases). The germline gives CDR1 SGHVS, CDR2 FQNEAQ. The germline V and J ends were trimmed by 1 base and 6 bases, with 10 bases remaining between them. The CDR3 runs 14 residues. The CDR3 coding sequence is TGTGCCAGCAGCTTAGACAGGTTTAGTCAGCCCCAGCATTTT. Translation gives CASSLDRFSQPQHF.

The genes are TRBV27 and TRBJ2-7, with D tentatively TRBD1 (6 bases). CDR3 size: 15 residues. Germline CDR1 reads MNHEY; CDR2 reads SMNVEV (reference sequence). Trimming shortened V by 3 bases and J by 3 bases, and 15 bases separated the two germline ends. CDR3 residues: CASSLSYREGYEQYF. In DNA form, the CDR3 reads TGTGCCAGCAGTTTGTCGTACAGGGAAGGCTACGAGCAGTACTTC.

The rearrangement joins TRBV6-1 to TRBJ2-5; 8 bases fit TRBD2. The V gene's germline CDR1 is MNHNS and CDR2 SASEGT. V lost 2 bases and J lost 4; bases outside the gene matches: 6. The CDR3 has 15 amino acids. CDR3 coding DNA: TGTGCCAGCAGTGAAATGGTAGCGGGAAGAGAGACCCAGTACTTC. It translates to CASSEMVAGRETQYF.

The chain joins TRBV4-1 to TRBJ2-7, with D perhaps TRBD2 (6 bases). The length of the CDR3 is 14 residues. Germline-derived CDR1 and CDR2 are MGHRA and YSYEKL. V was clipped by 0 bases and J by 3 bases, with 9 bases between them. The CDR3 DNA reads TGCGCCAGCAGCCAAGAGGAGGGATACTACGAGCAGTACTTC. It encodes CASSQEEGYYEQYF.

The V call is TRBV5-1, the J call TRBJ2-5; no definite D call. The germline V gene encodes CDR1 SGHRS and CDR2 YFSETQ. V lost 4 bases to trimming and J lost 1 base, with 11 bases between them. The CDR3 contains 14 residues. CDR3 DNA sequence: TGCGCCAGCAGCCTTCGTCCGGGCCAAGAGACCCAGTACTTC. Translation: CASSLRPGQETQYF.

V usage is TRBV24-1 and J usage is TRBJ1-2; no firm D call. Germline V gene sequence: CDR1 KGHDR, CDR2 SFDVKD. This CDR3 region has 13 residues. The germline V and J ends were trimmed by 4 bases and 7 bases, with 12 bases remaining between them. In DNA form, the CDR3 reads TGTGCCACCAGTGAGGGCAGCACCGGTGGCTACACCTTC. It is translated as CATSEGSTGGYTF.